These T cell receptor beta chains were read from a single sample in a study of cytomegalovirus exposure and HLA in healthy donors. Profiling relied on immunoSEQ multiplex PCR, and the TCRdb table lists in-frame clones only, not all of them. The profile shows 210,000 or so clones, over 75% of them singletons. Sequences were obtained from PBMCs. The receptors stem from a boy under 18 in good health and CMV-seronegative. The CDR3 runs from the conserved cysteine through the conserved F or W. Expanded clones get a size class; other rows say once, few or many, or leave the size out.

v_call	clone_size	j_call	cdr3_aa
TRBV7-3	NA	TRBJ2-3	CASSEGGGTQYF
TRBV5-1	NA	TRBJ2-2	CASSLQGGNTGELFF
TRBV6-4	few	TRBJ2-3	CASSDGQGRTDTQYF
TRBV16	NA	TRBJ1-1	CASSLREGVEF
TRBV2	NA	TRBJ2-1	CASSLQLAGGNGEQFF
TRBV10-3	NA	TRBJ2-7	CAISGSGRGYEQYF
TRBV29-1	NA	TRBJ2-7	CSVRTGYDEQYF
TRBV19	NA	TRBJ2-1	CASTEDGNLQGETYNEQFF
TRBV6-1	NA	TRBJ2-6	CASREQGVRQVPSSGANVLTF
TRBV6-1	NA	TRBJ1-6	CASSGQGNSPLHF
TRBV6-5	NA	TRBJ2-7	CASSYPPVHEQYF
TRBV19	NA	TRBJ2-7	CASSIVLAGGMFGDEQYF
TRBV19	NA	TRBJ1-4	CASSIDFTREGIEKLFF
TRBV4-1	NA	TRBJ1-2	CASSQGWSRGQGREGYTF